One sample yielded the 3 T cell receptor beta chains listed below, sequenced in a study of blood T cell repertoires in COVID-19. The protocol was immunoSEQ multiplex PCR, while the TCRdb copy is restricted to in-frame clones and leaves out a portion. The sample holds about 210,000 clones, 80% to 90% seen once. Input material: peripheral blood. These receptors were taken from a man aged 50 to 59 with active or convalescent COVID-19.

This clone has a count of ten or more. The chain couples TRBV28 to TRBJ2-7, with D possibly TRBD2 on 5 matching bases. Germline V gene sequence: CDR1 MDHEN, CDR2 SYDVKM. V shed 6 bases and J shed 0 bases, with 15 bases lying between them. The CDR3 is 15 residues long. The CDR3 region is CASSPPERSSYEQYF. The CDR3 nucleotides read TGTGCCAGCAGCCCCCCCGAGCGGAGCTCCTACGAGCAGTACTTC.

The genes are TRBV28 and TRBJ2-6; 9 nucleotides match TRBD1. Germline V gene lookup returns CDR1 MDHEN and CDR2 SYDVKM. The CDR3 has 16 amino acids. Trimming removed 8 bases from V and 3 bases from J; junction bases left unmatched: 8. The CDR3 reads CASVQGALGGANVLTF. CDR3 nucleotides: TGTGCCAGCGTACAGGGGGCGCTTGGTGGGGCCAACGTCCTGACTTTC.

This chain uses TRBV7-3 with TRBJ2-3; possible D gene TRBD1, 6 bases. Trimming removed 5 bases from V and 0 bases from J, with 12 bases in between. CDR3 size: 15 residues. Per the germline V gene, CDR1 is SGHTA and CDR2 is FQGTGA. In DNA, the CDR3 is TGTGCCAGCAGCCCCTGGGACACTAGCACAGATACGCAGTATTTT. Its protein is CASSPWDTSTDTQYF.